A single sample is the source of the 3 T cell receptor beta chains below, sequenced in a study of T cell changes during pregnancy in multiple sclerosis. Using immunoSEQ multiplex PCR, the repertoire was profiled, and TCRdb retains in-frame clones only, with some absent. This table has roughly 38,000 clones, almost 95% appearing once. The specimen comprised CD8+ T cells from peripheral blood mononuclear cells, sampled in the third trimester of pregnancy. Receptors were obtained from a female donor with multiple sclerosis, enrolled in a pregnancy study.

This chain connects TRBV5-4 to TRBJ2-7, with TRBD1 matching over 8 bases. Losses at the gene ends were 4 bases for V and 1 base for J; bases not matched to a gene: 10. There are 16 residues in the CDR3. Germline CDR1 SGHNT, CDR2 YYREEE (reference sequence). CDR3 coding DNA: TGTGCCAGCAGCGCCGAACCGCAGGGGGCGTCCTACGAGCAGTACTTC. Translated, it gives CASSAEPQGASYEQYF.

This sequence joins TRBV6-6 and TRBJ1-4; D ambiguous. V lost 2 bases to trimming and J lost 2 bases, with 9 bases between them. Germline lookup yields CDR1 MNHNY and CDR2 SVGAGI (reference sequence). The CDR3 loop spans 15 amino acids. The CDR3 is CASSYGRGTNEKLFF. The CDR3 DNA sequence: TGTGCCAGCAGTTACGGCCGAGGCACTAATGAAAAACTGTTTTTT.

The chain has TRBV29-1 and TRBJ2-7; D is perhaps TRBD2 (6 bases). Trimming shortened V by 6 bases and J by 5 bases, and 8 bases separated the two germline ends. CDR3 length equals 10 residues. From germline, CDR1 is SQVTM and CDR2 ANQGSEA. The CDR3 loop reads CSVWGDEQYF. The CDR3 coding sequence is TGCAGCGTGTGGGGGGACGAGCAGTACTTC.